This T cell receptor (beta chain) is drawn from a study of cytomegalovirus exposure and HLA in healthy donors. Study-wide findings and caveats: There were several of the most significant clusters that appeared linked to common viral pathogens in a later analysis.

The V end was cut by 4 bases, the J end by 3 bases, with 7 bases between. In germline, CDR1 is MNHEY, CDR2 SMNVEV (reference sequence). The CDR3 contains 14 residues. The primer mix had 60 Vbeta and 13 Jbeta primers. The data were produced by immunoSEQ multiplex PCR, yet TCRdb's version contains in-frame clones alone and is incomplete. The data contain about 60,000 clones, about 80% of them singletons. Points on this clone: The antigen remains unidentified.

Sequences were obtained from PBMCs. The chain employs TRBV27 and TRBJ1-6, with unresolved D. This TCR was sampled from a middle-aged woman in good health and CMV-seropositive. CDR3 nucleotides: TGTGCCAGCAGTTCCGCGAACTATAATTCACCCCTCCACTTT. Residues: CASSSANYNSPLHF.